These 16 T cell receptor beta chains came from one sample sequenced in a study of identical twins. TCRdb fed the 5' RACE reads into MiXCR, producing one record per CDR3 protein. The sample consists of roughly 690,000 distinct CDR3 sequences, roughly 6% of them appearing once. The sequenced material came from naive T cells sorted from blood. All receptors come from a young man in good health.

The chain combines TRBV30 with TRBJ2-3; D is perhaps TRBD1 or TRBD2 (5 bases each). V lost 0 bases and J 1 base, leaving 8 bases between the germline ends. Germline V gives CDR1 GTSNPN, CDR2 SVGIG (reference sequence). The CDR3 spans 14 residues. The CDR3 here is CAWSVGGRTDTQYF. The DNA for the CDR3 is TGTGCCTGGAGTGTTGGGGGTCGCACAGATACGCAGTATTTT.

This clonotype was seen ten or more times. The V call is TRBV5-5, the J call TRBJ2-2, with D perhaps TRBD1 or TRBD2 (5 bases each). The CDR3 has 16 amino acids. The germline V gene has CDR1 SGHKS and CDR2 YYEKEE (reference sequence). The germline V and J ends were trimmed by 1 base and 4 bases, with 14 bases remaining between them. The CDR3 here is CASSLSRGTLTGELFF. The DNA of the CDR3 is TGTGCCAGCAGCTTGAGCCGAGGGACGCTCACCGGGGAGCTGTTTTTT.

Many counts were recorded for this clonotype. V and J are TRBV12-3 or TRBV12-4 and TRBJ2-1; D unresolved. Trimming took 3 bases from V and 3 from J, leaving 15 bases between them. The CDR3 totals 16 residues. CDR3 nucleotide sequence: TGTGCCAGCAGTTTCCCCGCTTCAGGCAACTACAATGAGCAGTTCTTC. It specifies CASSFPASGNYNEQFF.

In the case of this clonotype: A much larger clone is a single base away; this may be a read error. V usage is TRBV12-3 or TRBV12-4 and J usage is TRBJ2-7, with a weak D call TRBD1 (5 bases). The CDR3 runs 15 residues. The V end lost 7 bases, the J end lost 0 bases, and 16 bases lay between the germline ends. CDR3 nucleotides: TGTGCCAGCATTTCCGACAGCCGGCCCTCCTACGAGCAGTACTTC. Protein sequence: CASISDSRPSYEQYF.

The V call is TRBV30, the J call TRBJ2-7; 8 positions match TRBD2. Germline CDR1 is GTSNPN and CDR2 is SVGIG (reference sequence). After removal of 7 bases from V and 7 bases from J, the junction contained 12 bases not matched to a gene. The CDR3 has 13 amino acids. The CDR3 region has the DNA TGTGCCTCGACTAGCGCGGGGTTCGGGGAGCAGTACTTC. Protein product: CASTSAGFGEQYF.

This clonotype has ten or more counts. The genes are TRBV20-1 and TRBJ2-5, with 10 positions matching TRBD2. The V gene's germline CDR1 is DFQATT and CDR2 SNEGSKA (reference sequence). This CDR3 comprises 16 residues. Losses at the gene ends were 5 bases for V and 2 bases for J; bases not matched to a gene: 11. The CDR3: CSASGTSVAPQETQYF. The CDR3 bases are TGCAGTGCTTCCGGGACTAGCGTTGCCCCACAAGAGACCCAGTACTTC.

In regard to this clonotype: The conserved phenylalanine or tryptophan is not found at the CDR3 terminus, so this likely reflects a read error. The rearrangement joins TRBV11-2 to TRBJ1-5, with D tentatively TRBD1 (5 bases). The CDR3 runs to 15 residues. V dropped 1 base and J dropped 0 bases, with 7 bases sitting between them. The V gene's germline CDR1 is SGHAT and CDR2 FQNNGV. DNA for the CDR3: TGTGCCAGCAGCTTAGCAGGGAATAGCAATCAGCCCCAGCATTCT. Its protein product is CASSLAGNSNQPQHS.

The DNA of the CDR3 is TGCGCCAGCAGCTTGGCCGCGGAGAACACTGAAGCTTTCTTT. Encoded protein: CASSLAAENTEAFF. V usage is TRBV5-1 and J usage is TRBJ1-1, with D uncertain. The germline CDR1 and CDR2 sequences are SGHRS and YFSETQ. Deletions cut 0 bases from V and 1 base from J, with 7 bases between. The CDR3 spans 14 residues.

There are many counts of this clonotype. This chain uses TRBV20-1 with TRBJ2-2; TRBD1 aligns across 8 bases. V shed 4 bases, J shed 3 bases, and the junction held 7 bases outside the gene matches. Looked up from germline, CDR1 is DFQATT and CDR2 is SNEGSKA (reference sequence). This CDR3 is built from 15 residues. CDR3 amino acids: CSAKHRGTDTGELFF. The CDR3 DNA is TGCAGTGCTAAACACAGGGGGACGGACACCGGGGAGCTGTTTTTT.

This chain uses TRBV29-1 with TRBJ1-2; D remains unclear. The germline gives CDR1 SQVTM, CDR2 ANQGSEA. Trimming pared 4 bases from V and 4 bases from J, leaving 16 bases between. The CDR3 sequence is 14 residues long. The DNA for the CDR3 is TGCAGCGTTGCCCCGGGTGCTCTCACCTATGGCTACACCTTC. Residues: CSVAPGALTYGYTF.

The chain employs TRBV7-9 and TRBJ2-1; no reliable D call. Germline CDR1 and CDR2: SEHNR and FQNEAQ (reference sequence). There are 13 residues in the CDR3. V gave up 4 bases and J gave up 14 bases, with 18 bases separating them. The CDR3, as DNA: TGTGCCAGCAGCTATGAGAATGTGGGGATGGAGTTCTTC. Protein product: CASSYENVGMEFF.

Ten or more counts support this clonotype. The chain couples TRBV19 to TRBJ1-1; D not resolved. The germline V gene encodes CDR1 LNHDA and CDR2 SQIVND (reference sequence). The V end was cut by 5 bases, the J end by 3 bases, with 7 bases between. The CDR3 contains 12 residues. CDR3 amino acids: CASSLQHTEAFF. As DNA, the CDR3 is TGTGCCAGTAGTTTACAGCACACTGAAGCTTTCTTT.

The chain has TRBV7-3 and TRBJ2-2; D is perhaps TRBD1 or TRBD2 (5 bases each). CDR3 length: 14 residues. The V end lost 4 bases, the J end lost 7 bases, and 13 bases lay between the germline ends. The germline V gene has CDR1 SGHTA and CDR2 FQGTGA. CDR3 residues: CASSWTRDHGELFF. CDR3 bases: TGTGCCAGCAGCTGGACCCGGGACCACGGGGAGCTGTTTTTT. Variable domain in full (rest from reference TRBV7-3 and TRBJ2-2): GAGVSQTPSNKVTEKGKYVELRCDPISGHTALYWYRQSLGQGPEFLIYFQGTGAADDSGLPNDRFFAVRPEGSVSTLKIQRTERGDSAVYLCASSWTRDHGELFFGEGSRLTVL.

Many counts were recorded for this clonotype. The J gene is TRBJ2-1, the V gene TRBV6-4, with 7 bases identical to TRBD2. CDR1 and CDR2 (germline): MRHNA, SNTAGT. This CDR3 spans 14 amino acids. The V segment lost 6 bases and the J segment 3 bases; nucleotides outside the gene matches: 5. Here the CDR3 reads CASSKERDYNEQFF. The CDR3 DNA sequence: TGTGCCAGCAGCAAGGAGCGGGACTACAATGAGCAGTTCTTC.

The chain uses TRBV7-9 and TRBJ2-1; D perhaps matches TRBD2 (6 bases). The V and J ends lost 5 bases and 3 bases respectively, with 14 bases between them. Per germline, CDR1 SEHNR and CDR2 FQNEAQ (reference sequence). The CDR3 spans 15 residues. CDR3: CASSRDSLSYNEQFF. CDR3 DNA: TGTGCCAGCAGCCGGGACTCCCTGAGCTACAATGAGCAGTTCTTC.

In this sample, this clonotype turned up a few times. The V call is TRBV5-1, the J call TRBJ2-5; D tentatively fits TRBD1 or TRBD2 (5 bases each). The germline V and J ends were trimmed by 0 bases and 1 base, with 7 bases remaining between them. The CDR3 totals 14 residues. The V gene's germline CDR1 is SGHRS and CDR2 YFSETQ. The CDR3 reads CASSLGDRQETQYF. The CDR3 DNA sequence: TGCGCCAGCAGCTTGGGGGACCGCCAAGAGACCCAGTACTTC.